This T cell receptor beta chain was documented in a study of blood T cells in healthy people across ages. Broader study findings: Long-lived donors exceeded aged donors in naive CD4+ cells and diversity.

Next came a second PCR, run for about 7 to 12 cycles, which used a sample-barcoded 5' primer along with a J-beta primer mix. TCRdb analysed the 5' RACE reads with MiXCR anew, one entry per CDR3 protein. This sample has about 570,000 distinct CDR3 sequences; 25% to 30% occur once, and the top ten carry under 20%. There are a few counts of this clonotype. Its antigen is still unknown. The V segment lost 4 bases and the J segment 7 bases; nucleotides outside the gene matches: 6. The CDR3 loop spans 15 amino acids. Looked up from germline, CDR1 is LGHNA and CDR2 is YSLEER. The source is a woman in her seventies in good health. The gene calls are TRBV4-3 and TRBJ2-1; 11 bases are shared with TRBD2. The specimen was blood. This CDR3 reads CASSRLAGGLNEQFF. Here the CDR3 DNA reads TGCGCCAGCAGCCGATTAGCGGGGGGGCTGAATGAGCAGTTCTTC.